This TCR beta chain was sequenced during a study of T-cell reconstitution after alpha-beta-depleted transplantation in children (dated by TCRdb to 2015 to 2016). Regarding the research as a whole: Using TCR repertoire profiling, the study followed T-cell immune reconstitution in a quantitative way in children after TCRalphabeta/CD19-depleted allogeneic hematopoietic cell transplantation.

This clonotype was observed a handful of times. This clone's antigen is unknown. Base qualities are not provided; no much larger clone lies one nucleotide away. From the germline V gene (reference sequence), CDR1 is DFQATT and CDR2 is SNEGSKA. The junction shows trimming of 1 base on V and 6 bases on J, plus 13 bases between the germline ends. From the cysteine up to the phenylalanine, the CDR3 has a length of 14 residues. Only the CDR3 DNA stays, 42 bases, in frame from base 1. The treatment or condition label, as the study defines it: allogeneic hematopoietic cell transplantation with graft depleted of TCRalphabeta T cells and CD19 B cells. TCRalphabeta/CD19-depleted allogeneic hematopoietic cell grafts were given to the transplant recipients, all of whom were children. The library was prepared using PCR. The data were produced on an Illumina HiSeq 2500. Molecular barcoding was employed in the preparation of TCR libraries, with unique molecular identifiers being used to normalize TCRbeta repertoire quantification. TCRdb's own reprocessing of the public reads used fastp at Q25 and MiXCR and kept productive beta chains. Rows merge per CDR3 protein into single entries with the most common DNA and genes. This sample comprises 150,000 to 200,000 distinct CDR3 sequences, around 10% of them detected only once. Jointly, the top ten make up about 13% of the sample.

The paper's findings and limits, for the study overall: Over the following months the frequencies of hyperexpanded clones went down, and after one year T-cell counts and TCRbeta diversity were mostly credited to newly produced T cells. In some patients, the high TCRbeta diversity seen at day 60 was put down to recipient T cells and intrathymic progenitors that had survived conditioning. About two months after transplant, the apparently early recovery of alphabetaT-cell counts reportedly depended on just several hundred clones that had expanded rapidly and came from non-depleted graft cells.

This sequence was found in a boy aged 2 to 10 with acute myeloid leukemia, due to receive a stem cell transplant. The material was PBMCs, obtained before TCRalphabeta/CD19-depleted stem cell transplant. The rearranged chain carries TRBV20-1 and TRBJ2-4, and perhaps TRBD1 as D gene, on 6 matching bases. The CDR3 protein: CSARGTGMGNIQYF. The sequenced DNA: TGCAGTGCTAGAGGTACAGGGATGGGAAACATTCAGTACTTC.